A single sample is the source of the 31 T cell receptor beta chains below, sequenced in a study of OX40 agonist ivuxolimab in advanced cancers. Profiling relied on immunoSEQ multiplex PCR, and the TCRdb table lists in-frame clones only, not all of them. The top ten clones hold roughly 0.8% of a sample with fewer than 85,000 clones, roughly 85% of them seen once. The starting material was CD4+ or CD8+ T cells sorted from blood, obtained in a trial of the OX40 agonist ivuxolimab. The receptor set was obtained from an adult with an advanced solid tumor such as melanoma, head and neck, liver or kidney cancer.

CDR3 nucleotide sequence: TGTGCCAGTACCGCCCAGGGGCAGGGACCCGGTCAGCCCCAGCATTTT. The encoded protein is CASTAQGQGPGQPQHF. V is TRBV19 and J is TRBJ1-5; D might be TRBD1 (6 bases). Per germline, CDR1 LNHDA and CDR2 SQIVND (reference sequence). CDR3 length equals 16 residues. Trimming shortened V by 7 bases and J by 6 bases, and 22 bases separated the two germline ends.

The V and J genes are TRBV2 and TRBJ1-3; a weak D match, TRBD1 (5 bases). The CDR3 consists of 13 residues. Germline CDR1 and CDR2: SNHLY and FYNNEI. V was pared by 9 bases and J by 4 bases, with 13 bases between. The chain's CDR3 is CASHAGDGNTIYF. In nucleotides, the CDR3 is TGTGCCAGTCACGCCGGGGACGGAAACACCATATATTTT.

The chain uses TRBV12-5 and TRBJ2-7; TRBD2 aligns across 13 bases. The CDR3 sequence is 19 residues long. The V and J ends lost 1 base and 1 base, in that order; junction bases with no gene match: 10. Germline CDR1 and CDR2: LGHNT and FRNRAP. The CDR3, as DNA: TGTGCTAGTGGTTTGGACGGGAGGGGACTAGCGGGGTTGTCCTACGAGCAGTACTTC. This gives the protein CASGLDGRGLAGLSYEQYF. Using reference TRBV12-5 and TRBJ2-7 for the parts outside the CDR3, the full variable domain is DARVTQTPRHKVTEMGQEVTMRCQPILGHNTVFWYRQTMMQGLELLAYFRNRAPLDDSGMPKDRFSAEMPDATLATLKIQPSEPRDSAVYFCASGLDGRGLAGLSYEQYFGPGTRLTVT.

In its sample, this clone was seen once. The chain recombines TRBV5-1 with TRBJ2-2; 11 nucleotides line up with TRBD1. The CDR3 consists of 17 residues. In germline, CDR1 is SGHRS, CDR2 YFSETQ. V lost 0 bases, J lost 5 bases, and 6 bases stayed unmatched. This CDR3 is CASSLGGQGAQTGELFF. The CDR3 DNA follows: TGCGCCAGCAGCTTGGGTGGACAGGGGGCGCAGACCGGGGAGCTGTTTTTT.

This chain connects TRBV27 to TRBJ2-3, with a tentative D call TRBD1 (5 bases). The length of the CDR3 is 16 residues. V was trimmed by 5 bases and J by 0 bases, leaving 15 bases between them. CDR1 and CDR2 (germline): MNHEY, SMNVEV (reference sequence). The CDR3: CASSRRTSTSTDTQYF. CDR3 bases: TGTGCCAGCAGTAGACGGACATCAACTAGCACAGATACGCAGTATTTT.

The chain carries TRBV6-1 and TRBJ1-5, with D possibly being TRBD1 (6 bases). This CDR3 is built from 19 residues. In germline, CDR1 is MNHNS, CDR2 SASEGT. V was trimmed by 1 base and J by 1 base, leaving 20 bases between them. The CDR3 DNA sequence: TGTGCCAGCAGTGAAGGGGCACTTGCGGGGGCGCGGAGCAATCAGCCCCAGCATTTT. It encodes CASSEGALAGARSNQPQHF.

The chain uses TRBV4-3 and TRBJ2-5; the D is unclear. The germline gives CDR1 LGHNA, CDR2 YSLEER. CDR3 length: 14 amino acids. The ends were cut back, 1 base at V and 2 bases at J, with 8 bases in the middle. The CDR3 DNA sequence: TGCGCCAGCAGCCAAGTAGACTCGCAAGAGACCCAGTACTTC. Its protein product is CASSQVDSQETQYF.

This sequence joins TRBV5-8 and TRBJ1-2, with D perhaps matching TRBD1 (5 bases). This CDR3 spans 13 amino acids. With 0 bases removed from V and 5 bases from J, the gap between germline ends came to 8 bases. Germline loops: CDR1 SGHTS, CDR2 YDEGEE. The DNA for the CDR3 is TGTGCCAGCAGCTTGGAGGGGCTTTATGGCTACACCTTC. As protein: CASSLEGLYGYTF.

This chain joins TRBV18 and TRBJ2-1; TRBD2 matches 10 bases. In germline, CDR1 is KGHSH, CDR2 LQKENI. Trimming removed 1 base from V and 8 bases from J; junction bases left unmatched: 8. The CDR3 is 16 residues long. CDR3 coding DNA: TGTGCCAGCTCACCACTTAGCGGGGGGCTCGTCGATGAGCAGTTCTTC. This sequence encodes CASSPLSGGLVDEQFF. Using reference TRBV18 and TRBJ2-1 for the parts outside the CDR3, the full variable domain is NAGVMQNPRHLVRRRGQEARLRCSPMKGHSHVYWYRQLPEEGLKFMVYLQKENIIDESGMPKERFSAEFPKEGPSILRIQQVVRGDSAAYFCASSPLSGGLVDEQFFGPGTRLTVL.

The CDR3 nucleotides read TGTGCCAGCAGCGCCATTCGAGGGGAGGTTTATTTT. Amino acids: CASSAIRGEVYF. The chain employs TRBV9 and TRBJ2-3; weak D call: TRBD2 (6 bases). The CDR3 sequence is 12 residues long. V shed 3 bases and J shed 15 bases, with 17 bases lying between them. CDR1 and CDR2 (germline): SGDLS, YYNGEE.

In its sample, this clone was seen a few times. The rearrangement joins TRBV7-2 to TRBJ1-1; TRBD1 matches 7 bases. Germline V CDR1 and CDR2: SGHTA, FQGNSA. The V segment lost 8 bases and the J segment 1 base; nucleotides outside the gene matches: 4. The CDR3 extends over 13 amino acids. The DNA of the CDR3 is TGTGCCAGCGGCGGGACAGCGAACACTGAAGCTTTCTTT. It yields the protein CASGGTANTEAFF.

V is TRBV18 and J is TRBJ1-3; no clear D gene. CDR3 size: 15 residues. The germline CDR1 and CDR2 sequences are KGHSH and LQKENI. V lost 0 bases, J lost 0 bases, and 6 bases lay in between. DNA for the CDR3: TGTGCCAGCTCACCACCCCGGACCTCTGGAAACACCATATATTTT. Protein: CASSPPRTSGNTIYF.

This chain connects TRBV7-9 to TRBJ1-2; no reliable D call. Deletions cut 5 bases from V and 4 bases from J, with 8 bases between. Germline lookup yields CDR1 SEHNR and CDR2 FQNEAQ (reference sequence). The CDR3 has 12 residues. DNA for the CDR3: TGTGCCAGCAGCGTCGACTCCTATGGCTACACCTTC. Translating it yields CASSVDSYGYTF.

The gene calls are TRBV11-3 and TRBJ2-3, with unresolved D. Trimming took 0 bases from V and 10 from J, leaving 11 bases between them. The CDR3 covers 13 residues. Germline assignment: CDR1 SGHNT and CDR2 YENEEA. CDR3 bases: TGTGCCAGCAGCTTAGATTATGGTGGACCGCAGTATTTT. This translates into CASSLDYGGPQYF.

V and J are TRBV6-5 and TRBJ2-1; D is unresolved. The germline gives CDR1 MNHEY, CDR2 SVGAGI. The CDR3 consists of 11 residues. Deletions cut 7 bases from V and 5 bases from J, with 6 bases between. The CDR3, as DNA: TGTGCCAGCACCGATAACAATGAGCAGTTCTTC. Amino acid sequence: CASTDNNEQFF.

The rearrangement uses TRBV6-5 and TRBJ1-1; tentatively, D is TRBD1 (5 bases). Trimming removed 5 bases from V and 1 base from J, with 8 bases in between. In germline, CDR1 is MNHEY, CDR2 SVGAGI. The CDR3 sequence is 13 residues long. CDR3 bases: TGTGCCAGCAGTCGGACATGGAACACTGAAGCTTTCTTT. This codes for CASSRTWNTEAFF.

The J gene is TRBJ1-5, the V gene TRBV27; D is unclear. With 8 bases removed from V and 2 bases from J, the gap between germline ends came to 22 bases. This CDR3 is built from 17 residues. Per the germline V gene, CDR1 is MNHEY and CDR2 is SMNVEV (reference sequence). Here the CDR3 reads CASPPLDSPVRNQPQHF. For the CDR3, the DNA is TGTGCCAGCCCACCCTTGGACTCCCCGGTCCGCAATCAGCCCCAGCATTTT.

This clone came up a few times. The rearrangement joins TRBV6-1 to TRBJ2-7, with D uncertain. Trimming stripped 2 bases from V and 7 bases from J, with 12 bases between. Germline V gene data show CDR1 as MNHNS and CDR2 as SASEGT. The CDR3 runs 13 residues. The DNA for the CDR3 is TGTGCCAGCAGTGAATGGACGGGCCGGGAGCAGTACTTC. Protein product: CASSEWTGREQYF.

The V call is TRBV30, the J call TRBJ2-3; 7 bases fit TRBD1. This CDR3 has 14 amino acids. After removal of 3 bases from V and 2 bases from J, the junction contained 5 bases not matched to a gene. Looked up from germline, CDR1 is GTSNPN and CDR2 is SVGIG (reference sequence). The CDR3 spells CAWRQTGTTDTQYF. CDR3 bases: TGTGCCTGGAGGCAGACAGGGACCACAGATACGCAGTATTTT.

The rearrangement uses TRBV7-2 and TRBJ2-1; 8 bases line up with TRBD1. The CDR3 sequence is 16 residues long. The germline CDR1 and CDR2 sequences are SGHTA and FQGNSA. V shed 2 bases, J shed 6 bases, and the junction held 9 bases outside the gene matches. In DNA, the CDR3 is TGTGCCAGCAGCTTAACTGGACAGGGAGCGATCAATGAGCAGTTCTTC. It yields the protein CASSLTGQGAINEQFF.

The chain carries TRBV5-4 and TRBJ1-2, with D unclear. The CDR3 has 15 amino acids. Germline V lookup: CDR1 SGHNT, CDR2 YYREEE (reference sequence). V was shortened by 1 base and J by 2 bases, with 12 bases between the two germline ends. The CDR3 DNA sequence: TGTGCCAGCAGCTTGATGGCAGCCCTAAACTATGGCTACACCTTC. Translation: CASSLMAALNYGYTF.

The chain employs TRBV6-1 and TRBJ2-3; D gene uncertain. V was trimmed by 2 bases and J by 5 bases, leaving 11 bases between them. CDR1 is MNHNS, CDR2 SASEGT, per germline. The CDR3 loop spans 14 amino acids. The CDR3 is CASSEYTQRDTQYF. The CDR3 coding sequence is TGTGCCAGCAGTGAATATACCCAGAGAGATACGCAGTATTTT.

CDR3 sequence: CASSEGFLPQHF. As DNA, the CDR3 is TGTGCCAGCAGTGAAGGATTTCTGCCCCAGCATTTT. The chain uses TRBV2 and TRBJ1-5; D is uncertain. The CDR3 sequence is 12 residues long. Between the trimmed V and J ends, which lost 1 base and 9 bases, there was a span of 7 bases. The germline V gene encodes CDR1 SNHLY and CDR2 FYNNEI.

J is TRBJ2-2 and V is TRBV19; 13 positions match TRBD2. Losses at the gene ends were 6 bases for V and 11 bases for J; bases not matched to a gene: 15. This CDR3 spans 17 amino acids. Germline-derived CDR1 and CDR2 are LNHDA and SQIVND (reference sequence). Written as DNA, the CDR3 is TGTGCCAGTAGCTCCAACCTTCGGACTAGCGGGGGTGGTGAGCTGTTTTTT. Translation: CASSSNLRTSGGGELFF.

V usage is TRBV5-5 and J usage is TRBJ1-6, with 8 bases identical to TRBD1. Germline-derived CDR1 and CDR2 are SGHKS and YYEKEE (reference sequence). V was pared by 5 bases and J by 0 bases, with 7 bases of the junction left unmatched. CDR3 length: 17 residues. CDR3 amino acids: CASRSRTGSSYNSPLHF. In nucleotides, the CDR3 is TGTGCCAGCAGATCCCGGACAGGGAGCTCCTATAATTCACCCCTCCACTTT.

The chain combines TRBV7-3 with TRBJ2-3, with 11 bases that match TRBD2. The CDR3 totals 16 residues. The V gene end was trimmed by 2 bases and the J gene end by 5 bases; junction bases not matched to a gene: 6. The germline V gene has CDR1 SGHTA and CDR2 FQGTGA. The CDR3 DNA sequence: TGTGCCAGCAGCTTAGACCTAGCGGGGGGAATAGATACGCAGTATTTT. Its translation is CASSLDLAGGIDTQYF.

This CDR3 is CASSEYLGPSGTDTQYF. CDR3 nucleotide sequence: TGTGCCAGCAGTGAATACTTAGGGCCTAGCGGCACAGATACGCAGTATTTT. This chain connects TRBV25-1 to TRBJ2-3; TRBD2 is a possible D gene (6 bases). The length of the CDR3 is 17 residues. V lost 0 bases, J lost 1 base, and 14 bases lay in between. Per germline, CDR1 MGHDK and CDR2 SYGVNS.

The CDR3 DNA sequence: TGTGCCAGCAGGCCAACAGGTCAGGGCACTGAAGCTTTCTTT. Its protein is CASRPTGQGTEAFF. The chain joins TRBV2 to TRBJ1-1; the D gene is possibly TRBD1 (5 bases). The CDR3 contains 14 residues. CDR1 is SNHLY and CDR2 is FYNNEI in the germline V gene. V lost 6 bases, J lost 4 bases, and 15 bases lay in between.

The V call is TRBV18, the J call TRBJ2-5; maybe TRBD1 (5 bases). Trimming stripped 6 bases from V and 2 bases from J, with 7 bases between. This CDR3 comprises 12 residues. Germline V lookup: CDR1 KGHSH, CDR2 LQKENI. CDR3 protein: CASSRDQETQYF. The CDR3 DNA follows: TGTGCCAGCTCCAGGGATCAAGAGACCCAGTACTTC.

This clone was seen once. The genes are TRBV14 and TRBJ2-1; maybe TRBD2 (6 bases). The CDR3 runs to 15 residues. Trimming cost V 0 bases and J 9 bases, with 15 bases left between them. The germline CDR1 and CDR2 sequences are SGHDN and FVKESK. In DNA form, the CDR3 reads TGTGCCAGCAGCCAAGATTCGCGGGGTGGGGGTGAGCAGTTCTTC. Protein: CASSQDSRGGGEQFF.

The CDR3 here is CSVALGQGDEQYF. The CDR3 DNA reads as TGCAGCGTTGCGTTGGGACAGGGAGACGAGCAGTACTTC. The V and J genes are TRBV29-1 and TRBJ2-7; 9 nucleotides line up with TRBD1. CDR1 SQVTM and CDR2 ANQGSEA come from the germline V gene. The CDR3 is 13 residues long. The V and J ends lost 4 bases and 5 bases, in that order; junction bases with no gene match: 6.